Listed below are T cell receptor beta chains from one sample, sequenced in a study of Tregs in tolerant kidney transplant recipients. Here immunoSEQ multiplex PCR was the method, and the copy in TCRdb shows in-frame clones only, minus some. Of about 120,000 clones listed, about 90% are singletons. The sequencing sample was made of CD4+ T cells from blood. The receptors were gathered from a human donor in good health. Each CDR3 is given with its conserved first and last residue. Fields, in order: clone size, J gene, CDR3 length, D gene, V gene, CDR3 DNA, CDR3 protein. D genes are given only for firm matches. Size tells how often a clone was seen (once, few, many) or the class of an expanded clone, and some rows leave it out.

abundance: .
j_gene: TRBJ1-1
len: 15
d_gene: TRBD1
v_gene: TRBV9
CDR3nt: TGTGCCAGCAGCGGATCCGGGACAGGGAACACTGAAGCTTTCTTT
CDR3aa: CASSGSGTGNTEAFF

abundance: .
j_gene: TRBJ2-3
len: 17
d_gene: .
v_gene: TRBV4-1
CDR3nt: TGCGCCAGCAGCCGTCTAGCAGTGAATCTAGGAACAGATACGCAGTATTTT
CDR3aa: CASSRLAVNLGTDTQYF

abundance: .
j_gene: TRBJ1-3
len: 11
d_gene: .
v_gene: TRBV11-2
CDR3nt: TGTGCCAGCAGCTTAGAGGGCACCATATATTTT
CDR3aa: CASSLEGTIYF

abundance: once
j_gene: TRBJ2-2
len: 17
d_gene: TRBD2
v_gene: TRBV5-4
CDR3nt: TGTGCCAGCAGCGTGACTTTAGCGGGAGATATTACCGGGGAGCTGTTTTTT
CDR3aa: CASSVTLAGDITGELFF

abundance: .
j_gene: TRBJ1-2
len: 16
d_gene: TRBD1
v_gene: TRBV13
CDR3nt: TGTGCCAGCAGCTCCCTATTGGGGGACAGGTACTATGGCTACACCTTC
CDR3aa: CASSSLLGDRYYGYTF

abundance: .
j_gene: TRBJ2-7
len: 11
d_gene: .
v_gene: TRBV19
CDR3nt: TGTGCCAGTAGTACGGCCTACGAGCAGTACTTC
CDR3aa: CASSTAYEQYF

abundance: .
j_gene: TRBJ2-2
len: 17
d_gene: TRBD2
v_gene: TRBV7-6
CDR3nt: TGTGCCAGCAGCCAAACCGCTAGCGGGGTGAACACCGGGGAGCTGTTTTTT
CDR3aa: CASSQTASGVNTGELFF

abundance: .
j_gene: TRBJ1-2
len: 16
d_gene: .
v_gene: TRBV4-1
CDR3nt: TGCGCCAGCAGCCTTGGGGGAGCATCATCTACATATGGCTACACCTTC
CDR3aa: CASSLGGASSTYGYTF

abundance: .
j_gene: TRBJ2-7
len: 15
d_gene: .
v_gene: TRBV5-1
CDR3nt: TGCGCCAGCAGCTTGGGTGACGGGAGCTTGAGGGAGCAGTACTTC
CDR3aa: CASSLGDGSLREQYF

abundance: .
j_gene: TRBJ1-5
len: 14
d_gene: .
v_gene: TRBV13
CDR3nt: TGTGCCAGCAGCGCCGGGGCCCGTAATCAGCCCCAGCATTTT
CDR3aa: CASSAGARNQPQHF

abundance: few
j_gene: TRBJ1-1
len: 14
d_gene: TRBD1
v_gene: TRBV18
CDR3nt: TGTGCCAGCTCATCGACAGGGTTGGGCACTGAAGCTTTCTTT
CDR3aa: CASSSTGLGTEAFF

abundance: .
j_gene: TRBJ2-1
len: 15
d_gene: TRBD2
v_gene: TRBV28
CDR3nt: TGTGCCAGCGGAAGACTAGCGGGAGGGGTCAATGAGCAGTTCTTC
CDR3aa: CASGRLAGGVNEQFF

abundance: once
j_gene: TRBJ2-6
len: 15
d_gene: .
v_gene: TRBV5-6
CDR3nt: TGTGCCAGCAGCTTACGAGGGGCTGGGGCCAACGTCCTGACTTTC
CDR3aa: CASSLRGAGANVLTF

abundance: .
j_gene: TRBJ2-5
len: 11
d_gene: .
v_gene: TRBV20-1
CDR3nt: TGCAGTGCCCGAAAGGTTGAGACCCAGTACTTC
CDR3aa: CSARKVETQYF

abundance: .
j_gene: TRBJ2-5
len: 11
d_gene: .
v_gene: TRBV6-1
CDR3nt: TGTGCCAGCAGCCAAGGCGGGACCCAGTACTTC
CDR3aa: CASSQGGTQYF

abundance: .
j_gene: TRBJ2-3
len: 16
d_gene: TRBD2
v_gene: TRBV4-2
CDR3nt: TGTGCCAGCAGCTCCCGGACTAGCGGGGGTGCAGATACGCAGTATTTT
CDR3aa: CASSSRTSGGADTQYF

abundance: once
j_gene: TRBJ2-3
len: 15
d_gene: TRBD2
v_gene: TRBV10-2
CDR3nt: TGCGCCAGCAGTGGGGCGGGGGGGCTCTCAGATACGCAGTATTTT
CDR3aa: CASSGAGGLSDTQYF

abundance: .
j_gene: TRBJ1-2
len: 15
d_gene: .
v_gene: TRBV6-5
CDR3nt: TGTGCCAGCAGTTCCTTCCAGGGGATCAGCTATGGCTACACCTTC
CDR3aa: CASSSFQGISYGYTF

abundance: .
j_gene: TRBJ2-2
len: 16
d_gene: .
v_gene: TRBV5-1
CDR3nt: TGCGCCAGCAGCCCCCTGCAAGCCGGAAACACCGGGGAGCTGTTTTTT
CDR3aa: CASSPLQAGNTGELFF

abundance: few
j_gene: TRBJ1-2
len: 14
d_gene: TRBD1
v_gene: TRBV6-5
CDR3nt: TGTGCCAGCAGCCGGACAGGGCAGAACTATGGCTACACCTTC
CDR3aa: CASSRTGQNYGYTF

abundance: .
j_gene: TRBJ1-2
len: 14
d_gene: TRBD1
v_gene: TRBV2
CDR3nt: TGTGCCAGCAGGACCGACAGGGCCTATCTTGGCTACACCTTC
CDR3aa: CASRTDRAYLGYTF

abundance: once
j_gene: TRBJ1-1
len: 19
d_gene: .
v_gene: TRBV6-1
CDR3nt: TGTGCCAGCAGTGAAGGCGGCTGGCGTGGGGCCTTCATGAACACTGAAGCTTTCTTT
CDR3aa: CASSEGGWRGAFMNTEAFF

abundance: .
j_gene: TRBJ2-7
len: 17
d_gene: TRBD2
v_gene: TRBV14
CDR3nt: TGTGCCAGCAGCCAAGGCCTGGGGCTAGCGGGTGCCTACGAGCAGTACTTC
CDR3aa: CASSQGLGLAGAYEQYF

abundance: .
j_gene: TRBJ2-2
len: 15
d_gene: .
v_gene: TRBV7-9
CDR3nt: TGTGCCAGCAACGTAGGAGCGGCTGGGGCCGGGGAGCTGTTTTTT
CDR3aa: CASNVGAAGAGELFF

abundance: .
j_gene: TRBJ1-3
len: 15
d_gene: .
v_gene: TRBV2
CDR3nt: TGTGCCAGCAGAGACAGTGACCCGCCTGGAAACACCATATATTTT
CDR3aa: CASRDSDPPGNTIYF

abundance: .
j_gene: TRBJ2-1
len: 17
d_gene: .
v_gene: TRBV18
CDR3nt: TGTGCCAGCTCACCCCTCCAAGGGGAGTCGTCCTACAATGAGCAGTTCTTC
CDR3aa: CASSPLQGESSYNEQFF

abundance: .
j_gene: TRBJ1-1
len: 14
d_gene: TRBD1
v_gene: TRBV19
CDR3nt: TGTGCCAGTAGTGTGGACAGGGGGAACACTGAAGCTTTCTTT
CDR3aa: CASSVDRGNTEAFF

abundance: .
j_gene: TRBJ1-2
len: 16
d_gene: .
v_gene: TRBV5-1
CDR3nt: TGCGCCAGCAGCTTGAAGAGGAGGGGAGGGGACTATGGCTACACCTTC
CDR3aa: CASSLKRRGGDYGYTF

abundance: .
j_gene: TRBJ2-1
len: 16
d_gene: TRBD2
v_gene: TRBV6-1
CDR3nt: TGTGCCAGCAGTGAGTACCTAGCGGGAGTTGGCAATGAGCAGTTCTTC
CDR3aa: CASSEYLAGVGNEQFF

abundance: .
j_gene: TRBJ1-2
len: 14
d_gene: .
v_gene: TRBV4-1
CDR3nt: TGCGCCAGCAGCGTAGGACACCCAAACTATGGCTACACCTTC
CDR3aa: CASSVGHPNYGYTF

abundance: .
j_gene: TRBJ2-7
len: 15
d_gene: TRBD1
v_gene: TRBV6-5
CDR3nt: TGTGCCAGCAGTTACTCGGGACAGGGGGCTGGTGAGCAGTACTTC
CDR3aa: CASSYSGQGAGEQYF

abundance: .
j_gene: TRBJ1-5
len: 13
d_gene: .
v_gene: TRBV7-9
CDR3nt: TGTGCCAGCAGCTCGACAGGTAATCAGCCCCAGCATTTT
CDR3aa: CASSSTGNQPQHF

abundance: .
j_gene: TRBJ2-3
len: 14
d_gene: .
v_gene: TRBV9
CDR3nt: TGTGCCAGCAGCGTAGCAGACCCCACAGATACGCAGTATTTT
CDR3aa: CASSVADPTDTQYF

abundance: .
j_gene: TRBJ2-7
len: 12
d_gene: .
v_gene: TRBV7-6
CDR3nt: TGTGCCAGCAGCCTCTTTCAAGCCGAGCAGTACTTC
CDR3aa: CASSLFQAEQYF

abundance: .
j_gene: TRBJ1-1
len: 13
d_gene: .
v_gene: TRBV6-5
CDR3nt: TGTGCCAGCAGAAATATTAAGAACACTGAAGCTTTCTTT
CDR3aa: CASRNIKNTEAFF

abundance: .
j_gene: TRBJ1-1
len: 14
d_gene: .
v_gene: TRBV5-1
CDR3nt: TGCGCCAGCAGCTTGGTAGGGGGGGCCACTGAAGCTTTCTTT
CDR3aa: CASSLVGGATEAFF

abundance: .
j_gene: TRBJ2-7
len: 14
d_gene: .
v_gene: TRBV7-3
CDR3nt: TGTGCCAGCAGCCCGACTGACGGGGTGGGCGAGCAGTACTTC
CDR3aa: CASSPTDGVGEQYF

abundance: .
j_gene: TRBJ2-3
len: 18
d_gene: .
v_gene: TRBV4-1
CDR3nt: TGCGCCAGCAGCCAGAGCTACGTCCGGGTTCGAGGGAGAGATACGCAGTATTTT
CDR3aa: CASSQSYVRVRGRDTQYF

abundance: .
j_gene: TRBJ2-3
len: 16
d_gene: TRBD2
v_gene: TRBV19
CDR3nt: TGTGCCAGTAGCGTCGGGACTAGCGGGAGATCAGATACGCAGTATTTT
CDR3aa: CASSVGTSGRSDTQYF

abundance: .
j_gene: TRBJ1-2
len: 14
d_gene: .
v_gene: TRBV6-5
CDR3nt: TGTGCCAGCAGTCAAAATCAGGGAAACACCGTATACACCTTC
CDR3aa: CASSQNQGNTVYTF

abundance: few
j_gene: TRBJ1-3
len: 16
d_gene: .
v_gene: TRBV5-4
CDR3nt: TGTGCCAGCAGCGGGGGAGGACACCCCTCTGGAAACACCATATATTTT
CDR3aa: CASSGGGHPSGNTIYF

abundance: .
j_gene: TRBJ2-7
len: 15
d_gene: TRBD2
v_gene: TRBV4-1
CDR3nt: TGCGCCAGCGGGAAATGGGCGGGAGGGCGGTACGAGCAGTACTTC
CDR3aa: CASGKWAGGRYEQYF

abundance: .
j_gene: TRBJ1-5
len: 13
d_gene: .
v_gene: TRBV30
CDR3nt: TGTGCCTGGAGTCTCCAGCACAATCAGCCCCAGCATTTT
CDR3aa: CAWSLQHNQPQHF

abundance: .
j_gene: TRBJ2-7
len: 15
d_gene: TRBD1
v_gene: TRBV6-6
CDR3nt: TGTGCCAGCAGTTACTCTCCACAGGGGGCGGCCGAGCAGTACTTC
CDR3aa: CASSYSPQGAAEQYF

abundance: .
j_gene: TRBJ2-1
len: 18
d_gene: TRBD1
v_gene: TRBV19
CDR3nt: TGTGCCAGTAGTATGGGACAGGGGGCTCGTCCAAATATTGATGAGCAGTTCTTC
CDR3aa: CASSMGQGARPNIDEQFF

abundance: .
j_gene: TRBJ2-2
len: 18
d_gene: TRBD2
v_gene: TRBV5-8
CDR3nt: TGTGCCAGCAGCAGAGCTCGGACTAGCGGGATCAGGACCGGGGAGCTGTTTTTT
CDR3aa: CASSRARTSGIRTGELFF

abundance: once
j_gene: TRBJ2-3
len: 16
d_gene: TRBD2
v_gene: TRBV19
CDR3nt: TGTGCCAGTAGTGATCGTACGGGAGGTCGGGCAGATACGCAGTATTTT
CDR3aa: CASSDRTGGRADTQYF

abundance: .
j_gene: TRBJ2-7
len: 15
d_gene: TRBD2
v_gene: TRBV5-1
CDR3nt: TGCGCCAGCAGCTTGGCTAGCGGGGGAACCTACGAGCAGTACTTC
CDR3aa: CASSLASGGTYEQYF

abundance: once
j_gene: TRBJ1-1
len: 14
d_gene: TRBD1
v_gene: TRBV30
CDR3nt: TGTGCCTGGAAAAGGGAGGGGGCTAACACTGAAGCTTTCTTT
CDR3aa: CAWKREGANTEAFF

abundance: .
j_gene: TRBJ2-3
len: 14
d_gene: .
v_gene: TRBV27
CDR3nt: TGTGCCAGCAGTGCCAGGACAGCGACAGATACGCAGTATTTT
CDR3aa: CASSARTATDTQYF

abundance: once
j_gene: TRBJ2-2
len: 16
d_gene: .
v_gene: TRBV15
CDR3nt: TGTGCCACCAGCAGAGAACCGGGCGCGAACACCGGGGAGCTGTTTTTT
CDR3aa: CATSREPGANTGELFF

abundance: .
j_gene: TRBJ1-1
len: 14
d_gene: .
v_gene: TRBV30
CDR3nt: TGTGCCTGGAGATCCCCGGGACTGAACACTGAAGCTTTCTTT
CDR3aa: CAWRSPGLNTEAFF

abundance: .
j_gene: TRBJ2-3
len: 11
d_gene: .
v_gene: TRBV2
CDR3nt: TGTGCCAGCAGTTGGCAGGATACGCAGTATTTT
CDR3aa: CASSWQDTQYF